This T cell receptor beta chain was identified during a study of vaccination and CD4 T cells after COVID-19. On the study more broadly: Convalescent study patients returned SARS-CoV-2 positive nasal swab PCR results, with 8 or 9 mild cases and one severe. Overlapping peptides of the spike proteins of SARS-CoV-2, HCoV-NL63, HCoV-OC43 and HCoV-229E were used for cell stimulation. Broader study findings: Spike mono-reactive clones accounted for 304 of the 307 vaccine-specific clones found in convalescent patients.

Worth noting for this clonotype: Its antigen is still unknown.

The treatment was: roughly ten-day PBMC culture with coronavirus spike peptide pools or control peptides (ViraFEST assay). Fresh replacement IL-2 medium substituted for half the medium on days 3 and 7. Sequenced with the Oncomine TCR Beta short-read assay was DNA taken from cultured CD4+ T cells. From the PCR reads, TCRdb called clonotypes with MiXCR, one entry per CDR3 protein. This sample has some 11,000 distinct CDR3 sequences, with roughly 57% found just once. V was cut by 4 bases and J by 2 bases, with 11 bases left in between. CDR1 LGHNA and CDR2 YNFKEQ come from the germline V gene. The CDR3 has 14 amino acids.

This chain joins TRBV4-2 and TRBJ1-2; no clear D. The input for sequencing was CD4+ T cells from blood, cultured in vitro, taken before SARS-CoV-2 vaccination. This TCR was recovered from a human donor who had recovered from COVID-19. The CDR3 nucleotides read TGTGCCAGCAGCCCGCTTGAGGGAAACTATGGCTACACCTTC. It specifies CASSPLEGNYGYTF.